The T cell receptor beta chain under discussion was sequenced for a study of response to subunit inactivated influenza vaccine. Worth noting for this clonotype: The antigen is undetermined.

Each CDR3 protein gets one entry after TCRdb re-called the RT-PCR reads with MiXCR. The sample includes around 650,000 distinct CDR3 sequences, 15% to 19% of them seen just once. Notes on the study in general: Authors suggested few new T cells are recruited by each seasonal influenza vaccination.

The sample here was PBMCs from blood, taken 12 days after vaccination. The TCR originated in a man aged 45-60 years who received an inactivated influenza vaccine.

CDR3 amino acids: CASSSLAGFHEQYF. The CDR3 DNA reads as TGTGCCAGCAGTTCTCTAGCGGGGTTCCACGAGCAGTACTTC. This chain joins TRBV27 and TRBJ2-7; 9 bases fit TRBD2. The CDR3 totals 14 residues. The germline gives CDR1 MNHEY, CDR2 SMNVEV (reference sequence). V shed 4 bases, J shed 5 bases, and the junction held 6 bases outside the gene matches.